One T cell receptor (beta chain) is described in this entry. An end of the junction does not agree with germline; a read error may underlie this. In germline, CDR1 is SGDLS, CDR2 YYNGEE. CDR3 length: 14 residues. The data are from a study of identical twins' blood T cells. Authors' processing steps: Clonotypes per individual ranged from about 85,000 to nearly 550,000. TCRdb itself ran the 5' RACE reads through MiXCR, one entry per CDR3 protein. It is TCRdb's table, rather than the study itself, that gives the V and J calls and clone size. Among 300,000 to 450,000 distinct CDR3 sequences, over 25% were seen once, and the ten largest hold roughly 5.5%.

The J gene is TRBJ2-6, the V gene TRBV9; possibly TRBD1 or TRBD2 for D (5 bases each). This TCR derives from a woman between 18 and 50 years old in good health. The sample taken for sequencing was PBMCs. DNA for the CDR3: TGTGCCAGCAGCCGGGGTTCTGGGGCCAACGTCCTGGCTTTC. As protein: CASSRGSGANVLAF.